This entry is about one T cell receptor beta chain. The target of this receptor is not known. Base qualities are not provided; no much larger clone lies one nucleotide away. Germline trimming amounts to 7 bases on V and 5 bases on J, with 7 as the count of junction bases outside the gene matches. According to the germline V gene, CDR1 reads SQVTM and CDR2 reads ANQGSEA. The CDR3 runs 12 amino acids, cysteine and phenylalanine included. Only the CDR3 DNA stays, 36 bases, in frame from base 1. Taken with the paper, the label for time point translates to: about 28 days (+/-7) after the second vaccine dose. AZD1222 recipients given second doses at about 4 weeks or at about 12 weeks were pooled, since spike-specific TCR depth and breadth were not found to differ between the two schedules. The vaccinee samples were drawn from two UK trials, COV001 and COV002, one of which was a single-blind randomized controlled phase 2/3 trial testing AZD1222 (ChAdOx1 nCoV-19) in healthy adults. For TCRbeta chain sequencing, PBMC samples were collected from trial participants at day 0 and at day 28 after the second dose.

The CDR3 regions of human TCRbeta chains were analyzed by immunosequencing. Regarding the original processing steps: Repertoire TCRs were matched against a reference library of SARS-CoV-2-specific TCRs generated with the MIRA antigen-specificity platform. Breadth was defined as the fraction of unique TCRs that were SARS-CoV-2-associated, and depth was defined as the fraction of total T cells that were SARS-CoV-2-associated. Each spike-specific TCR was assigned to its reactive spike region and to a CD4 or CD8 class using the MIRA data. Log10-transformed breadth and depth values were compared by one-way ANOVA with Sidak's multiple comparisons tests. Sourced from immuneACCESS, this table was stored by TCRdb with only in-frame sequences that have V and J called. A share of the clones is absent; for the studies checked, an unresolved V gene accounts for under half, and the remainder has no known explanation. The DNA was the basis for D and trimming; V, J and clone size are from that table. The sample has about 120,000 clones on record, roughly 86% of them singletons. Of the sample, about 3% falls within the top ten clones.

The entry originates in a study of T cell responses to AZD1222 COVID-19 vaccine (dated by TCRdb to the early 2020s). For the study in its entirety: A total of just over 230 trial participants underwent TCR sequencing, of whom 200 to 220 had received two doses of AZD1222 and around 25 had received two doses of the MenACWY control vaccine. Enrollment into the trials was organized by age into subgroups of 18-55, 56-69 and 70-plus years, and those subgroups contained roughly 140, 27 and 60 TCR-sequenced participants, respectively. General conclusions and limits of the study: Only a handful of AZD1222 recipients were SARS-CoV-2 seropositive at baseline, limiting conclusions about previously exposed vaccinees. Participants were mostly white British and included more females than males, and it was suggested by the authors that clonal diversity may have been underestimated. No day 14 peak-response samples were available, so repertoires were characterized only after the peak T cell response. Nearly half of unique spike-specific TCRs reportedly recognized epitopes outside regions mutated in the B.1.351 and B.1.1.7 variants. The 56-69-year group was small, and its depth increase did not reach significance, likely because of low power. Vaccine-associated CD4 TCRs spanned the whole spike protein, with dominant responses in regions 160-218 and 743-854. Spike-specific TCR breadth and depth rose significantly after two AZD1222 doses compared with day 0 and with MenACWY recipients.

The clonotype originates from an adult who received the AZD1222 COVID-19 vaccine. Sequenced here: peripheral blood, sampled 28 days after the second AZD1222 dose. The receptor chain draws on TRBV29-1 and TRBJ1-1, with 7 bases matching TRBD1. The CDR3 region has the sequence CSGRSGGTEAFF. Here is the DNA: TGCAGCGGCAGATCAGGGGGGACTGAAGCTTTCTTT.